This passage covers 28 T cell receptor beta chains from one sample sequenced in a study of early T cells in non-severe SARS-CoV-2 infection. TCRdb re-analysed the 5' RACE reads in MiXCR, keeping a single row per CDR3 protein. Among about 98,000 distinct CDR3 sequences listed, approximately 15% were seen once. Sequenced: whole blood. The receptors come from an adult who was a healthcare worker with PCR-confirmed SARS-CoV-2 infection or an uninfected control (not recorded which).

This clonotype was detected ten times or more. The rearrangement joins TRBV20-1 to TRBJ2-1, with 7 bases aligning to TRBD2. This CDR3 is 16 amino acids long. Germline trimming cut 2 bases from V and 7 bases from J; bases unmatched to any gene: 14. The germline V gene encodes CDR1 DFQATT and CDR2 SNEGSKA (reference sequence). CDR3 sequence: CSARPFVASGTNEQFF. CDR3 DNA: TGCAGTGCTAGACCGTTCGTGGCTAGCGGTACGAATGAGCAGTTCTTC.

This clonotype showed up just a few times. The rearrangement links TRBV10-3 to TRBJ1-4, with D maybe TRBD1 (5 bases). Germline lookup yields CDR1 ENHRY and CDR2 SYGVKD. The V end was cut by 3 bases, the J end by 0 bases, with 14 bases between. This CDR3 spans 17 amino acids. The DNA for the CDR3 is TGTGCCATCAGTGACCCGGGGCGGAGTGCAACTAATGAAAAACTGTTTTTT. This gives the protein CAISDPGRSATNEKLFF.

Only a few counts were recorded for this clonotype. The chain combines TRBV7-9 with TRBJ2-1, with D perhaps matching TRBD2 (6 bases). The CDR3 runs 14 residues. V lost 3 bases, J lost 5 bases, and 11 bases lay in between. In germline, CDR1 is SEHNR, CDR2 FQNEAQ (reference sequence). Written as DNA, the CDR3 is TGTGCCAGCAGCTTTGAGCGGGCCGACAATGAGCAGTTCTTC. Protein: CASSFERADNEQFF.

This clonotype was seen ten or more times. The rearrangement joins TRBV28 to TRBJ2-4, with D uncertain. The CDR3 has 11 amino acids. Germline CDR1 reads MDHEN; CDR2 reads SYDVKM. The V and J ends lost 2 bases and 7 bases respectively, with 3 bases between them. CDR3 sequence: CASSLSNIQYF. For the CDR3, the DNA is TGTGCCAGCAGTTTAAGTAACATTCAGTACTTC. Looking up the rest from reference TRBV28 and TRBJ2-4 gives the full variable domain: DVKVTQSSRYLVKRTGEKVFLECVQDMDHENMFWYRQDPGLGLRLIYFSYDVKMKEKGDIPEGYSVSREKKERFSLILESASTNQTSMYLCASSLSNIQYFGAGTRLSVL.

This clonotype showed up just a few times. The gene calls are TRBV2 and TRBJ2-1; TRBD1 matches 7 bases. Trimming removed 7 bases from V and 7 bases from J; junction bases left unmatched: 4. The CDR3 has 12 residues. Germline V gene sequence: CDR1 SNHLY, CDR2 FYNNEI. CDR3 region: CASTRTGNEQFF. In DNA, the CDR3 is TGTGCCAGCACCCGGACAGGAAATGAGCAGTTCTTC.

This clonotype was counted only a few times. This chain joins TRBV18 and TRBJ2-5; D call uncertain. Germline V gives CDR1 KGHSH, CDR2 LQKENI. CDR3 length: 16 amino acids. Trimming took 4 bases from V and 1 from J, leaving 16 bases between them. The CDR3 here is CASSLTQRSVQETQYF. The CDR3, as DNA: TGTGCCAGCTCACTTACGCAGAGATCGGTCCAAGAGACCCAGTACTTC.

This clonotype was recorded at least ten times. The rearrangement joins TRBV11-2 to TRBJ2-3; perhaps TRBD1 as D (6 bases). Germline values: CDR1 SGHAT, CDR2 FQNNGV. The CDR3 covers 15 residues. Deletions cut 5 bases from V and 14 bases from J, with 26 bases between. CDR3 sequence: CASSQYLPAQGHPYF. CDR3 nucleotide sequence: TGTGCCAGCAGCCAATACCTCCCCGCTCAGGGGCACCCGTATTTT. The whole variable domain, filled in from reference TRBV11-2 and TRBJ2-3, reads EAGVAQSPRYKIIEKRQSVAFWCNPISGHATLYWYQQILGQGPKLLIQFQNNGVVDDSQLPKDRFSAERLKGVDSTLKIQPAKLEDSAVYLCASSQYLPAQGHPYFGPGTRLTVL.

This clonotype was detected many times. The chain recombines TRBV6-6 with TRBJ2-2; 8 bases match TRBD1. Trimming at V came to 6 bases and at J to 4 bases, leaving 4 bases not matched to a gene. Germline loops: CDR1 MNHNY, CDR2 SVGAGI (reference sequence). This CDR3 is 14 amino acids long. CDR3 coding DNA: TGTGCCAGCAGCCTGGGACAGGCCACCGGGGAGCTGTTTTTT. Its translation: CASSLGQATGELFF.

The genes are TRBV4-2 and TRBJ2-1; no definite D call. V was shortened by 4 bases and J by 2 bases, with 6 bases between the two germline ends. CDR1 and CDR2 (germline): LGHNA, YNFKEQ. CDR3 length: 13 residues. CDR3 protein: CASSLTAYNEQFF. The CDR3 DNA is TGTGCCAGCAGCCTGACTGCCTACAATGAGCAGTTCTTC.

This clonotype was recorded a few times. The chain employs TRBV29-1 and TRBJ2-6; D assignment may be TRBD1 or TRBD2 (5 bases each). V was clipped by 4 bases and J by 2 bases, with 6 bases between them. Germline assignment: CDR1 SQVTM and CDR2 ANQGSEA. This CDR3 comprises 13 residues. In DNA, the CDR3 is TGCAGCGTTGGGGACGCTGGGGCCAACGTCCTGACTTTC. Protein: CSVGDAGANVLTF.

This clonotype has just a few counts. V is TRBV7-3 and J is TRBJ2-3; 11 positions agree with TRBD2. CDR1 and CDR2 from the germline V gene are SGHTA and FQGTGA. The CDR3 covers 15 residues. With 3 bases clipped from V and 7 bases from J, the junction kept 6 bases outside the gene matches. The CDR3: CASSLGLAEANTQYF. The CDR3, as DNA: TGTGCCAGCAGCTTGGGACTAGCGGAGGCGAATACGCAGTATTTT.

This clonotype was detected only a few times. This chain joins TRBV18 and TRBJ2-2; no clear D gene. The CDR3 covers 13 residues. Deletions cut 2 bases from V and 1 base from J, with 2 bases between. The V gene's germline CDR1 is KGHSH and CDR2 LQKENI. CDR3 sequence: CASSPGNTGELFF. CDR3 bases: TGTGCCAGCTCACCAGGGAACACCGGGGAGCTGTTTTTT.

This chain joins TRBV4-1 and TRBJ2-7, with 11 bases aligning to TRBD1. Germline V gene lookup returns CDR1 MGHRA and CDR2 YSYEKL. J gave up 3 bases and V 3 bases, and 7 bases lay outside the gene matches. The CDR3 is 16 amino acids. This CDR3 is CASSHVSGTGGYEQYF. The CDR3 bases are TGCGCCAGCAGCCATGTATCCGGGACAGGGGGCTACGAGCAGTACTTC.

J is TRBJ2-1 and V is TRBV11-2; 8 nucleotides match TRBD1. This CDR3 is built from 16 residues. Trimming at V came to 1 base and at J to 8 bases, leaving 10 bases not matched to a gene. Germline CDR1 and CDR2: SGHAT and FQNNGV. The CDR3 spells CASSLGAHRGVDEQFF. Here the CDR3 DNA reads TGTGCCAGCAGCTTAGGCGCCCACAGGGGGGTGGATGAGCAGTTCTTC.

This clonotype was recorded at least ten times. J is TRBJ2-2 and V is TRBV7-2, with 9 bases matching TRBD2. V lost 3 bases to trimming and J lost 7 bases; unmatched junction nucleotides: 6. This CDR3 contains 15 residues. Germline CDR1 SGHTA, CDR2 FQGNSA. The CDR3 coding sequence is TGTGCCAGCAGCTTCCAGCGGGAGGTCGGCGGGGAGCTGTTTTTT. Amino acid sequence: CASSFQREVGGELFF.

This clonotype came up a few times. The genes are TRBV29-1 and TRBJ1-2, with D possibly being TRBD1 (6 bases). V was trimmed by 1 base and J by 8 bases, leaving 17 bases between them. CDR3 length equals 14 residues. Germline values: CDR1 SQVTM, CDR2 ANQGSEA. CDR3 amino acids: CSVEVSRGARGYTF. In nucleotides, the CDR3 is TGCAGCGTTGAAGTGTCCCGGGGGGCGCGCGGCTACACCTTC.

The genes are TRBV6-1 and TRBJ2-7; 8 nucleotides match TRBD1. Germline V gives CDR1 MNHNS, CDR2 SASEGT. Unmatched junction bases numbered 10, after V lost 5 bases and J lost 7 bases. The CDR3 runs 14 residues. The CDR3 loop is CASSTQGAGWEQYF. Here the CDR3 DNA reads TGTGCCAGCAGTACGCAGGGGGCCGGCTGGGAGCAGTACTTC.

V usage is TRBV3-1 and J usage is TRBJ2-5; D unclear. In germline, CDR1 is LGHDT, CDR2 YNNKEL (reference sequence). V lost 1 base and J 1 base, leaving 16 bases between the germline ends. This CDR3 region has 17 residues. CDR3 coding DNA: TGTGCCAGCAGCCAAGGTGACACGGTCCCGACCCAAGAGACCCAGTACTTC. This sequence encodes CASSQGDTVPTQETQYF.

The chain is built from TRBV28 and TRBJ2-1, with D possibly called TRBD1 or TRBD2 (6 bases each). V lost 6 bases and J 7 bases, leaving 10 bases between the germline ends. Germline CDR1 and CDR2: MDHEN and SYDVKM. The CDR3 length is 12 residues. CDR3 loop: CASSGGPNEQFF. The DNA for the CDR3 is TGTGCCAGCAGCGGGGGCCCGAATGAGCAGTTCTTC.

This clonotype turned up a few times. The DNA of the CDR3 is TGTGCCAGCAGCTTAGGGGATGAGCAGTTCTTC. It yields the protein CASSLGDEQFF. The rearrangement joins TRBV7-9 to TRBJ2-1; no clear D. CDR3 length: 11 amino acids. The V and J ends lost 1 base and 8 bases respectively, with 3 bases between them. Looked up from germline, CDR1 is SEHNR and CDR2 is FQNEAQ (reference sequence).

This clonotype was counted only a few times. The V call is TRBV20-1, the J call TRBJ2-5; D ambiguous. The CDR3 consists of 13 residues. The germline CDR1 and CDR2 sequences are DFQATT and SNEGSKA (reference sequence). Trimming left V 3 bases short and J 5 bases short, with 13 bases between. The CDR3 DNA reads TGCAGTGCTAGCCCGGATAGAGTGGAGACCCAGTACTTC. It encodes CSASPDRVETQYF.

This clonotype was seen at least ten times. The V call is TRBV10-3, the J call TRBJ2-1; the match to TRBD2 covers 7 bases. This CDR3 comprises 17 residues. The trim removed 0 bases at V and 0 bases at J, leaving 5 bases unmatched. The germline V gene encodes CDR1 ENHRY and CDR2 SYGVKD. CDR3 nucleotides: TGTGCCATCAGTGAGTCGATGGCGGGAGCCTCCTACAATGAGCAGTTCTTC. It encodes CAISESMAGASYNEQFF.

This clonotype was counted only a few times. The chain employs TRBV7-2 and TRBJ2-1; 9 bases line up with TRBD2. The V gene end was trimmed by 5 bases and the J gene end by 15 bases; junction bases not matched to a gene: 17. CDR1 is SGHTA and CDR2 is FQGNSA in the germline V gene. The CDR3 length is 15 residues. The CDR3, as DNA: TGTGCCAGCAGCCCCGAGCGCCTTAGCGGGGGAGGGGTGTTCTTC. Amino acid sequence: CASSPERLSGGGVFF.

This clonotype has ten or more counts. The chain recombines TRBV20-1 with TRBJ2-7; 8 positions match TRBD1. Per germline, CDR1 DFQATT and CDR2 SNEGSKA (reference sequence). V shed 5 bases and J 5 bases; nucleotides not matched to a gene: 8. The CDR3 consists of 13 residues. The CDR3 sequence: CSAHSPDRDEQYF. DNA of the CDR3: TGCAGTGCTCACTCTCCGGACAGGGACGAGCAGTACTTC.

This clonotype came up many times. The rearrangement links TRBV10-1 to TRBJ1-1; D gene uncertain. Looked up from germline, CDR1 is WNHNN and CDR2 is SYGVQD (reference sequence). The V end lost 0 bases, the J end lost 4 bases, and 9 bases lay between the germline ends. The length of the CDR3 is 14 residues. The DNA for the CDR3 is TGCGCCAGCAGTGAGTCAGGGTCCGGCACTGAAGCTTTCTTT. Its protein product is CASSESGSGTEAFF.

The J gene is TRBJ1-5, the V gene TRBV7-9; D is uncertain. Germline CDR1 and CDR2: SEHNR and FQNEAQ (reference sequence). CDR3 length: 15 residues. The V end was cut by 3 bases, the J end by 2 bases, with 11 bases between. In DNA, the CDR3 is TGTGCCAGCAGCTTGGGTATCCGGGGCAATCAGCCCCAGCATTTT. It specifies CASSLGIRGNQPQHF.

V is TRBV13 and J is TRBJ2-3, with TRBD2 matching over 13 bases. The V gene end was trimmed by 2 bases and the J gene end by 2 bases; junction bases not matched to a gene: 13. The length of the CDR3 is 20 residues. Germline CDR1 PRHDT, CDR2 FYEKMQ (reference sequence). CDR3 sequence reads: CASSLLGLAGDGLATDTQYF. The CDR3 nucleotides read TGTGCCAGCAGCTTACTCGGACTAGCGGGAGATGGTTTAGCCACAGATACGCAGTATTTT.

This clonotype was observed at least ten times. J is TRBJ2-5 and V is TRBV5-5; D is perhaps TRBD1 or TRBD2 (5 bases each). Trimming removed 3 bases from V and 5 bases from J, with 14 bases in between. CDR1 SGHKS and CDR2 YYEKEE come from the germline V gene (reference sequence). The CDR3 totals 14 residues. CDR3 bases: TGTGCCAGCAGCTCACACTACGAGGGGGAGACCCAGTACTTC. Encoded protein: CASSSHYEGETQYF.